Below are 13 T cell receptor beta chains sequenced from a single sample in a study of blood T cell repertoires in COVID-19. Generated by immunoSEQ multiplex PCR, the TCRdb table keeps only in-frame clones and is missing some. The sample yields roughly 220,000 clones, nearly 90% seen once. Sequencing input: PBMCs or T cells enriched from blood (not recorded which). The receptor source for this set is a man aged 25 to 40 who had been exposed to COVID-19.

The chain combines TRBV12-3 or TRBV12-4 with TRBJ1-5, with D hard to call. CDR3 length: 12 residues. Trimming took 8 bases from V and 5 from J, leaving 10 bases between them. In DNA, the CDR3 is TGTGCCAGCCGCTGGGCAGATCAGCCCCAGCATTTT. Residues: CASRWADQPQHF.

This clone was counted a few times. The CDR3 loop reads CASSEDRGGSPLHF. The CDR3 DNA is TGTGCCAGCAGTGAGGACAGGGGAGGATCACCCCTCCACTTT. The chain employs TRBV6-1 and TRBJ1-6; 9 bases agree with TRBD1. Germline CDR1 reads MNHNS; CDR2 reads SASEGT. J gave up 10 bases and V 3 bases, and 4 bases lay outside the gene matches. The CDR3 consists of 14 residues.

The gene calls are TRBV5-1 and TRBJ2-2, with D perhaps TRBD2 (6 bases). The CDR3 length is 16 residues. Trimming shortened V by 0 bases and J by 4 bases, and 13 bases separated the two germline ends. Germline CDR1 reads SGHRS; CDR2 reads YFSETQ. CDR3 nucleotides: TGCGCCAGCAGCTTGGCCGGGGGATTCGGCACCGGGGAGCTGTTTTTT. Protein sequence: CASSLAGGFGTGELFF.

The chain combines TRBV7-9 with TRBJ1-2; D not resolved. The germline CDR1 and CDR2 sequences are SEHNR and FQNEAQ (reference sequence). Trimming took 1 base from V and 7 from J, leaving 4 bases between them. This CDR3 contains 11 residues. The CDR3 DNA is TGTGCCAGCAGCTTAGGGGCTGGCTACACCTTC. Its translation: CASSLGAGYTF.

The CDR3 DNA is TGTGCCAGTGCCCCCGGGACAGGGGGCGCTTTCTACGAGCAGTACTTC. It translates to CASAPGTGGAFYEQYF. This chain uses TRBV27 with TRBJ2-7; TRBD1 aligns across 12 bases. This CDR3 is built from 16 residues. The J segment lost 3 bases and the V segment lost 9 bases, leaving 12 bases of the junction unmatched. The germline CDR1 and CDR2 sequences are MNHEY and SMNVEV (reference sequence).

This chain links TRBV4-1 with TRBJ1-5; a weak D match, TRBD1 (5 bases). Germline-derived CDR1 and CDR2 are MGHRA and YSYEKL. Trimming cost V 0 bases and J 3 bases, with 12 bases left between them. This CDR3 comprises 16 residues. CDR3 in DNA: TGCGCCAGCAGCCAAGAGAAGGAGGGACCCAATCAGCCCCAGCATTTT. This gives the protein CASSQEKEGPNQPQHF.

This clone was picked up a small number of times. CDR3 in DNA: TGTGCCAGCAGCCACGCGGCTCCGGGACAGGGCACTTCACCCCTCCACTTT. Translating gives CASSHAAPGQGTSPLHF. V usage is TRBV4-2 and J usage is TRBJ1-6, with 9 bases fitting TRBD1. The germline V gene encodes CDR1 LGHNA and CDR2 YNFKEQ. Germline trimming cut 3 bases from V and 9 bases from J; bases unmatched to any gene: 12. This CDR3 contains 17 residues.

In its sample, this clone was seen once. This chain connects TRBV12-5 to TRBJ2-5, with 11 bases matching TRBD2. Germline assignment: CDR1 LGHNT and CDR2 FRNRAP. The length of the CDR3 is 18 residues. The V segment lost 0 bases and the J segment 2 bases; nucleotides outside the gene matches: 8. In DNA form, the CDR3 reads TGTGCTAGTGGTTTGGTACTAGAGACTAGCGGGAAACAAGAGACCCAGTACTTC. Encoded protein: CASGLVLETSGKQETQYF.

V and J are TRBV7-7 and TRBJ2-1; TRBD2 agrees at 12 bases. The germline CDR1 and CDR2 sequences are SSHAT and FNYEAQ (reference sequence). There are 18 residues in the CDR3. V shed 1 base, J shed 0 bases, and the junction held 4 bases outside the gene matches. CDR3 bases: TGTGCCAGCAGCTTAGGGACTAGCGGGGCTAGCTCCTACAATGAGCAGTTCTTC. This translates into CASSLGTSGASSYNEQFF.

In DNA form, the CDR3 reads TGTGCCAGCGTCCCCGCGGGGTTGGAGACCCAGTACTTC. Translating it yields CASVPAGLETQYF. The rearrangement uses TRBV6-5 and TRBJ2-5, with a weak D call TRBD2 (6 bases). The CDR3 spans 13 residues. Trimming took off 8 bases at V and 5 bases at J, with 15 bases between the two ends. The germline gives CDR1 MNHEY, CDR2 SVGAGI.

This clone was recorded only once. The V gene is TRBV29-1, the J gene TRBJ1-1; maybe TRBD1 (5 bases). V gave up 7 bases and J gave up 1 base, with 10 bases separating them. The germline V gene has CDR1 SQVTM and CDR2 ANQGSEA. This CDR3 contains 12 residues. The CDR3 DNA follows: TGCAGCGGATACGACAGGAACACTGAAGCTTTCTTT. Amino acids: CSGYDRNTEAFF.

The rearrangement uses TRBV2 and TRBJ1-3; D is unresolved. The germline gives CDR1 SNHLY, CDR2 FYNNEI. V dropped 4 bases and J dropped 3 bases, with 4 bases sitting between them. The CDR3 consists of 12 residues. In DNA form, the CDR3 reads TGTGCCAGCAGTGGTTATGGAAACACCATATATTTT. Residues: CASSGYGNTIYF.

A few counts support this clone. The chain combines TRBV3-1 (or the pseudogene TRBV3-2) with TRBJ2-3, with TRBD2 matching over 7 bases. The CDR3 covers 15 residues. The V gene end was trimmed by 1 base and the J gene end by 3 bases; junction bases not matched to a gene: 4. Germline V lookup: CDR1 LGHDT, CDR2 YNNKEL (reference sequence). CDR3 in DNA: TGTGCCAGCAGCCAAGCGGGGAGGGGTACAGATACGCAGTATTTT. Its translation is CASSQAGRGTDTQYF.